This T cell receptor beta chain was observed in a study of blood T cell repertoires in COVID-19. Study overall: Samples of COVID-19 (acute and convalescent) were obtained from the United States, Italy and Spain.

Per the germline V gene, CDR1 is SNHLY and CDR2 is FYNNEI. CDR3 length: 12 residues. Trimming cost V 7 bases and J 1 base, with 7 bases left between them. This table comes from immunoSEQ multiplex PCR, and its TCRdb copy is limited to in-frame clones, with some not included. The sample yields about 100,000 clones, about four fifths seen once. The source material was peripheral blood. This chain links TRBV2 with TRBJ1-1; D not certain. The source is a human donor in a cohort sampled during active COVID-19. The CDR3 sequence: CASNRENTEAFF. CDR3 DNA: TGTGCCAGCAACCGAGAGAACACTGAAGCTTTCTTT. The complete variable domain, with remaining parts taken from reference TRBV2 and TRBJ1-1, reads EPEVTQTPSHQVTQMGQEVILRCVPISNHLYFYWYRQILGQKVEFLVSFYNNEISEKSEIFDDQFSVERPDGSNFTLKIRSTKLEDSAMYFCASNRENTEAFFGQGTRLTVV.